This T cell receptor beta chain derives from a study of control samples from healthy donors and cancer patients. The method was immunoSEQ multiplex PCR; TCRdb's version includes in-frame clones alone and lacks a portion of them. The sample shows some 130,000 clones, roughly 95% of them seen only once. CDR1 is LNHDA and CDR2 is SQIVND in the germline V gene (reference sequence). V lost 5 bases and J 4 bases, leaving 11 bases between the germline ends. This CDR3 comprises 13 residues. Material for sequencing was blood. The chain is built from TRBV19 and TRBJ1-1; the D gene is possibly TRBD1 (5 bases). This clonotype was sampled from a man between 25 and 39 years old in good health. In nucleotides, the CDR3 is TGTGCCAGTAGTTTTGGGGGTACCACTGAAGCTTTCTTT. This sequence encodes CASSFGGTTEAFF.